These T cell receptor beta chains were read from a single sample in a study of shared clonotypes between healthy human individuals. Here immunoSEQ multiplex PCR was the method, and the copy in TCRdb shows in-frame clones only, minus some. The sample lists roughly 2.5 million clones; around nine tenths were seen once. The specimen sequenced was naive CD4+ T cells sorted from blood. These TCRs come from a man aged 18 to 30 in good health. CDR3s include the opening cysteine and the closing phenylalanine or tryptophan. The order of the fields is J gene, CDR3 length, V gene, CDR3 protein.

>TRBJ2-7|14|TRBV13
CASSRGFSSYEQYF
>TRBJ2-2|16|TRBV5-1
CASSPEPLAGTGELFF
>TRBJ1-2|13|TRBV6-5
CASSPGEVYGYTF
>TRBJ2-7|16|TRBV27
CASSLRMVEGPYEQYF
>TRBJ1-1|14|TRBV25-1
CASKSFGGRDEAFF
>TRBJ1-2|15|TRBV11-2
CASSRPAVEGGGYTF
>TRBJ2-5|13|TRBV19
CASSLKPRETQYF
>TRBJ2-1|17|TRBV10-3
CAIRGLAGGPDYNEQFF
>TRBJ2-7|15|TRBV5-1
CASSSTSGITYEQYF
>TRBJ2-1|15|TRBV18
CASSPPSGGRNEQFF
>TRBJ2-1|11|TRBV10-3
CAISGEGEQFF
>TRBJ1-1|15|TRBV28
CASSRHGESNTEAFF
>TRBJ1-2|14|TRBV5-1
CASSLGQGNYGYTF
>TRBJ1-1|13|TRBV5-5
CASSLEGNTEAFF
>TRBJ2-1|14|TRBV28
CASSNLAGLNEQFF
>TRBJ1-1|14|TRBV7-9
CASSLDQGNTEAFF
>TRBJ1-1|14|TRBV6-1
CASSVRDWNTEAFF
>TRBJ1-2|13|TRBV7-9
CASSPAKKDGYTF
>TRBJ2-3|15|TRBV5-1
CASSQGSGGTDTQYF
>TRBJ2-2|13|TRBV10-3
CAMTGLAGGELFF